A selection of T cell receptor beta chains follows, all from one sample in a study of identifying expanded T cells in peripheral blood. The data were produced by immunoSEQ multiplex PCR, yet TCRdb's version contains in-frame clones alone and is incomplete. The sample contains approximately 140,000 clones, about 86% of which appear only once. The sample taken for sequencing was blood. Receptors originate from a person between 18 and 75 years old in good health. Each CDR3 is given with its conserved first and last residue. A D gene is named only where the DNA matches it firmly. Where a row states a size, it is once, few, many or the class of an expanded clone; other rows omit it.

d_call	v_call	clone_size	j_call	cdr3_aa	cdr3_nt
NA	TRBV9	once	TRBJ2-5	CASSARGRGTEETQYF	TGTGCCAGCAGCGCTCGAGGGAGGGGGACGGAAGAGACCCAGTACTTC
NA	TRBV4-1	medium-sized	TRBJ1-1	CASSQSEEAFF	TGCGCCAGCAGCCAATCAGAGGAAGCTTTCTTT
NA	TRBV6-5	once	TRBJ2-7	CASSRYAGEQYF	TGTGCCAGCAGTCGCTATGCTGGCGAGCAGTACTTC
NA	TRBV28	NA	TRBJ2-7	CASGVSYEQYF	TGTGCCAGCGGGGTATCCTACGAGCAGTACTTC
TRBD1	TRBV5-1	NA	TRBJ1-2	CASSLSLTGGANYGYTF	TGCGCCAGCAGCTTGAGTTTGACAGGGGGCGCGAACTATGGCTACACCTTC
TRBD2	TRBV28	NA	TRBJ2-5	CASSALGQGLEREGKETQYF	TGTGCCAGCAGTGCCCTGGGTCAGGGACTTGAGAGGGAGGGGAAAGAGACCCAGTACTTC
NA	TRBV30	NA	TRBJ1-1	CAWSVQASMNTEAFF	TGTGCCTGGAGTGTACAGGCAAGCATGAACACTGAAGCTTTCTTT
NA	TRBV7-3	NA	TRBJ2-3	CASSLGFRGTSTDTQYF	TGTGCCAGCAGCTTGGGTTTTAGGGGGACTAGCACAGATACGCAGTATTTT
NA	TRBV19	NA	TRBJ2-6	CASSIGHLSVSGANVLTF	TGTGCCAGTAGTATAGGGCATTTGAGCGTTTCTGGGGCCAACGTCCTGACTTTC
TRBD2	TRBV29-1	NA	TRBJ2-1	CSVAGLAGAEQFF	TGCAGCGTAGCGGGACTAGCGGGAGCTGAGCAGTTCTTC
NA	TRBV20-1	NA	TRBJ2-7	CSAVRGNEQYF	TGCAGCGCCGTTAGGGGGAACGAGCAGTACTTC
TRBD1	TRBV2	NA	TRBJ2-3	CASTRGRATQYF	TGTGCCAGCACTAGGGGGCGGGCTACGCAGTATTTT
TRBD2	TRBV7-2	NA	TRBJ2-3	CASSPLRGGIYTQYF	TGTGCCAGCAGCCCCCTCCGGGGGGGGATTTATACGCAGTATTTT
NA	TRBV29-1	NA	TRBJ1-3	CSVEDQHSGNTIYF	TGCAGCGTTGAAGATCAGCACTCTGGAAACACCATATATTTT
NA	TRBV6-1	NA	TRBJ1-3	CASGYGQHSGNTIYF	TGTGCCAGCGGATATGGGCAGCACTCTGGAAACACCATATATTTT
TRBD2	TRBV18	NA	TRBJ2-3	CASSPPVAGADTQYF	TGTGCCAGCTCACCCCCTGTGGCGGGAGCAGATACGCAGTATTTT
TRBD2	TRBV30	NA	TRBJ2-2	CAWSVKGRGANTGELFF	TGTGCCTGGAGTGTTAAAGGGCGGGGGGCTAACACCGGGGAGCTGTTTTTT
NA	TRBV6-5	NA	TRBJ1-4	CASSRTGTYHEKLFF	TGTGCCAGCAGTCGAACCGGGACCTACCATGAAAAACTGTTTTTT
NA	TRBV10-3	NA	TRBJ1-1	CAISEVRSVSSTEAFF	TGTGCCATCAGTGAAGTTCGGTCAGTTTCATCCACTGAAGCTTTCTTT
NA	TRBV5-8	NA	TRBJ1-3	CASSSGAGNTIYF	TGTGCCAGCAGCTCAGGGGCAGGAAACACCATATATTTT
NA	TRBV2	NA	TRBJ2-3	CASLSGTTPDTQYF	TGTGCCAGCCTTTCGGGCACCACCCCCGATACGCAGTATTTT
NA	TRBV7-3	NA	TRBJ2-7	CASSLSGGNYEQYF	TGTGCCAGCAGCTTATCGGGCGGGAACTACGAGCAGTACTTC
TRBD1	TRBV7-2	many	TRBJ1-2	CASSRGQGNYGYTF	TGTGCCAGCAGCCGAGGACAGGGAAACTATGGCTACACCTTC
NA	TRBV21-1	NA	TRBJ1-5	CASSKRGRWTRSNQPQHF	TGTGCCAGCAGCAAAAGAGGCCGGTGGACGCGGAGCAATCAGCCCCAGCATTTT
NA	TRBV25-1	NA	TRBJ2-3	CASSLPGGLADTQYF	TGTGCCAGCAGTTTACCCGGGGGACTTGCAGATACGCAGTATTTT
TRBD2	TRBV7-2	NA	TRBJ2-7	CASSTGLAGGAYEQYF	TGTGCCAGCAGTACCGGACTAGCGGGGGGTGCCTACGAGCAGTACTTC
TRBD2	TRBV9	NA	TRBJ2-3	CASSVGLRGNTDTQYF	TGTGCCAGCAGCGTAGGTCTGCGGGGGAACACAGATACGCAGTATTTT
NA	TRBV19	once	TRBJ2-1	CASSILGGSIYHNEQFF	TGTGCCAGTAGTATTCTGGGGGGTTCCATTTACCACAATGAGCAGTTCTTC
NA	TRBV2	NA	TRBJ1-5	CASSDNTGRGQPQHF	TGTGCCAGCAGTGACAACACAGGGCGGGGACAGCCCCAGCATTTT
NA	TRBV9	NA	TRBJ1-2	CASSAIIGGEGYTF	TGTGCCAGCAGCGCCATCATAGGGGGTGAGGGCTACACCTTC
NA	TRBV9	NA	TRBJ1-5	CASSPGDGSYSNQPQHF	TGTGCCAGCAGCCCAGGGGATGGGTCGTATAGCAATCAGCCCCAGCATTTT
TRBD2	TRBV5-1	NA	TRBJ2-1	CASSTSGRIPYNEQFF	TGCGCCAGTTCAACTAGCGGGAGGATCCCCTACAATGAGCAGTTCTTC
NA	TRBV30	NA	TRBJ1-2	CAWSVIGSGLGYTF	TGTGCCTGGAGTGTCATTGGGTCGGGGCTTGGCTACACCTTC